The 27 T cell receptor beta chains presented below share a single source sample, sequenced in a study of T cell responses to AZD1222 COVID-19 vaccine. The protocol was immunoSEQ multiplex PCR, while the TCRdb copy is restricted to in-frame clones and leaves out a portion. The sample includes fewer than 90,000 clones, roughly 88% seen only once; the top ten take approximately 11%. The input for sequencing was peripheral blood, taken on day 0 of AZD1222 vaccination. The source of these receptors is an adult in good health.

The chain recombines TRBV7-8 with TRBJ2-5, with D possibly being TRBD1 (6 bases). Germline loops: CDR1 SGHVS, CDR2 FQNEAQ. This CDR3 is 16 amino acids long. V was cut by 1 base and J by 2 bases, with 14 bases left in between. The CDR3 is CASSLGGWGPQETQYF. CDR3 bases: TGTGCCAGCAGCTTAGGGGGCTGGGGGCCACAAGAGACCCAGTACTTC.

V usage is TRBV29-1 and J usage is TRBJ1-2; D gene uncertain. Trimming pared 4 bases from V and 12 bases from J, leaving 27 bases between. CDR1 and CDR2 (germline): SQVTM, ANQGSEA. This CDR3 has 15 residues. CDR3 DNA: TGCAGCGTTGTCGCCGGGCCCCGAGGTCAGAGACCGGACACCTTC. It is translated as CSVVAGPRGQRPDTF.

The V call is TRBV5-1, the J call TRBJ1-3, with D uncertain. The CDR3 is 18 amino acids. Germline V lookup: CDR1 SGHRS, CDR2 YFSETQ. Trimming cost V 2 bases and J 0 bases, with 18 bases left between them. This CDR3 is CASSFTPTPLSSGNTIYF. CDR3 bases: TGCGCCAGCAGCTTTACTCCGACACCCCTGAGCTCTGGAAACACCATATATTTT.

CDR3 sequence reads: CASSSGLGDSGNTIYF. Here the CDR3 DNA reads TGTGCCAGCAGCTCCGGCTTAGGGGACTCTGGAAACACCATATATTTT. J is TRBJ1-3 and V is TRBV11-1; a weak D match, TRBD1 (5 bases). Germline V gene data show CDR1 as SGHAT and CDR2 as FQDESV (reference sequence). This CDR3 has 16 residues. Trimming took off 4 bases at V and 0 bases at J, with 13 bases between the two ends.

This chain links TRBV21-1 with TRBJ1-6; the DNA was not compared with TRBD1, the D call given in the table. TRBV21-1 is recorded as a pseudogene. This CDR3 has 13 residues. CDR3 loop: CASSNNRNSPLHF. As DNA, the CDR3 is TGTGCCAGCAGCAATAACAGAAATTCACCCCTCCACTTT.

V gene TRBV19 combines with J gene TRBJ2-7; 7 nucleotides agree with TRBD1. The CDR3 length is 14 residues. With V trimmed by 5 bases and J by 2 bases, 6 bases remained unmatched. The germline V gene has CDR1 LNHDA and CDR2 SQIVND (reference sequence). CDR3 in amino acids: CASSPRDRTYEQYV. Here the CDR3 DNA reads TGTGCCAGTAGTCCCCGGGACAGAACCTACGAGCAGTACGTC.

The CDR3: CASSLARTGGWTDTQYF. The CDR3 nucleotides are TGTGCCAGCAGCTTAGCGAGGACAGGGGGCTGGACAGATACGCAGTATTTT. The genes are TRBV7-9 and TRBJ2-3; 11 positions match TRBD1. The junction had 5 bases not matched to a gene; V was cut back by 0 bases and J by 3 bases. The CDR3 contains 17 residues. CDR1 is SEHNR and CDR2 is FQNEAQ in the germline V gene (reference sequence).

This chain uses TRBV7-8 with TRBJ1-1; no clear D gene. CDR3 length: 11 amino acids. Per the germline V gene, CDR1 is SGHVS and CDR2 is FQNEAQ. V gave up 5 bases and J gave up 0 bases, with 1 base separating them. This CDR3 reads CASSLNTEAFF. Written as DNA, the CDR3 is TGTGCCAGCAGCCTGAACACTGAAGCTTTCTTT.

The rearrangement joins TRBV11-2 to TRBJ2-1, with 9 bases that match TRBD2. This CDR3 region has 15 residues. CDR1 is SGHAT and CDR2 is FQNNGV in the germline V gene. With V trimmed by 1 base and J by 6 bases, 4 bases remained unmatched. In nucleotides, the CDR3 is TGTGCCAGCAGCTTAGGCGGGGGGGCTGGCAATGAGCAGTTCTTC. This gives the protein CASSLGGGAGNEQFF.

The chain uses TRBV10-2 and TRBJ2-7; D uncertain. With 2 bases removed from V and 3 bases from J, the gap between germline ends came to 2 bases. This CDR3 has 11 amino acids. Germline CDR1 is WSHSY and CDR2 is SAAADI. CDR3 sequence: CASSENYEQYV. In DNA form, the CDR3 reads TGCGCCAGCAGTGAGAACTACGAGCAGTACGTC.

The chain uses TRBV28 and TRBJ1-4, with TRBD1 as a possible D gene (6 bases). V lost 5 bases and J 1 base, leaving 11 bases between the germline ends. The CDR3 totals 15 residues. The germline V gene has CDR1 MDHEN and CDR2 SYDVKM. The CDR3, as DNA: TGTGCCAGCAGTAGAACAGGGCGAACTAATGAAAAACTGTTTTTT. It encodes CASSRTGRTNEKLFF.

Comments on this clone: Mismatch with germline at one junction end may stem from a read error. The gene calls are TRBV3-1 (or the pseudogene TRBV3-2) and TRBJ2-2, with D unresolved. This CDR3 is 14 amino acids long. Germline assignment: CDR1 LGHDT and CDR2 YNNKEL (reference sequence). In DNA, the CDR3 is TGTGCCAGCACCCAAAAGGGAAACACCGGGGAGCTGTTTTTT. Its translation: CASTQKGNTGELFF.

V is TRBV13 and J is TRBJ2-5; D is possibly TRBD2 (7 bases). The germline V gene has CDR1 PRHDT and CDR2 FYEKMQ (reference sequence). Trimming left V 1 base short and J 2 bases short, with 20 bases between. The CDR3 runs 18 residues. CDR3 DNA: TGTGCCAGCAGCTTAGTTTCCACGTGGGGGGGGCTACAAGAGACCCAGTACTTC. It is translated as CASSLVSTWGGLQETQYF.

The rearrangement uses TRBV30 and TRBJ2-5; the D gene could be TRBD1 or TRBD2 (5 bases each). The V end lost 5 bases, the J end lost 2 bases, and 18 bases lay between the germline ends. The germline V gene has CDR1 GTSNPN and CDR2 SVGIG (reference sequence). The CDR3 runs 15 residues. This CDR3 is CAWLDVGDGQETQYF. CDR3 nucleotide sequence: TGTGCCTGGTTGGACGTGGGGGACGGGCAAGAGACCCAGTACTTC.

The rearrangement links TRBV5-4 to TRBJ2-2; 7 bases are a match to TRBD1. Unmatched junction bases numbered 5, after V lost 1 base and J lost 5 bases. CDR1 and CDR2 (germline): SGHNT, YYREEE (reference sequence). The CDR3 has 15 amino acids. The CDR3 DNA is TGTGCCAGCAGCTTGCGACAGGGATGGACCGGGGAGCTGTTTTTT. This sequence encodes CASSLRQGWTGELFF.

The chain links TRBV6-5 to TRBJ2-1; no reliable D call. V lost 4 bases and J lost 0, with 13 bases in between. The CDR3 contains 16 residues. Germline lookup yields CDR1 MNHEY and CDR2 SVGAGI. CDR3: CASSSLDVSSYNEQFF. The CDR3 DNA reads as TGTGCCAGCAGTTCCTTGGACGTCAGCTCCTACAATGAGCAGTTCTTC.

The chain links TRBV21-1 to TRBJ1-5. TRBV21-1 is given as a pseudogene. The CDR3 has 9 residues. In DNA, the CDR3 is TGTGCCAGCACTCCGCCCCAGCATTTT. Its translation: CASTPPQHF.

This chain joins TRBV10-1 and TRBJ1-5; D remains unclear. Germline V gene data show CDR1 as WNHNN and CDR2 as SYGVQD (reference sequence). The CDR3 runs to 16 residues. Trimming took off 4 bases at V and 5 bases at J, with 18 bases between the two ends. CDR3 DNA: TGCGCCAGCAGTGGGACCCCTGGTCCCGAGGATCAGCCCCAGCATTTT. Translating gives CASSGTPGPEDQPQHF.

This clone was counted once. The gene calls are TRBV5-4 and TRBJ2-3, with D hard to call. The germline V gene has CDR1 SGHNT and CDR2 YYREEE (reference sequence). Trimming pared 4 bases from V and 3 bases from J, leaving 18 bases between. The CDR3 has 16 residues. The CDR3 DNA sequence: TGTGCCAGCAGCGCCGGAGAGAACCGGCTGACAGATACGCAGTATTTT. It translates to CASSAGENRLTDTQYF.

This clone appeared a few times. The chain recombines TRBV6-5 with TRBJ1-3; D is possibly TRBD1 (5 bases). Germline V gene data show CDR1 as MNHEY and CDR2 as SVGAGI. The V and J ends lost 6 bases and 9 bases respectively, with 18 bases between them. The CDR3 runs to 14 residues. In DNA, the CDR3 is TGTGCCAGCAGAAACGTGGGGGGAGAAGGCACCATATATTTT. This codes for CASRNVGGEGTIYF.

The V gene is TRBV27, the J gene TRBJ2-7, with a tentative D call TRBD2 (6 bases). The germline V gene encodes CDR1 MNHEY and CDR2 SMNVEV (reference sequence). V was shortened by 3 bases and J by 6 bases, with 15 bases between the two germline ends. The CDR3 is made up of 14 amino acids. The CDR3, as DNA: TGTGCCAGCAGTTTTTATGGGACTCCCCTCGAGCAGTACTTC. It codes for CASSFYGTPLEQYF.

This clone was recorded once. The chain carries TRBV6-5 and TRBJ1-3; D gene uncertain. CDR1 and CDR2 from the germline V gene are MNHEY and SVGAGI. The CDR3 covers 15 residues. The V end lost 6 bases, the J end lost 0 bases, and 12 bases lay between the germline ends. The CDR3 region is CASRRDEPSGNTIYF. CDR3 DNA: TGTGCCAGCAGGCGCGACGAACCCTCTGGAAACACCATATATTTT.

The CDR3 DNA is TGTGCCAGCAGCTTCTCCGACAGTGTCTCCTACAATGAGCAGTTCTTC. This sequence encodes CASSFSDSVSYNEQFF. The gene calls are TRBV11-2 and TRBJ2-1, with D maybe TRBD1 (5 bases). Germline CDR1 is SGHAT and CDR2 is FQNNGV. CDR3 length: 16 residues. The V end was cut by 3 bases, the J end by 0 bases, with 12 bases between.

The chain is built from TRBV28 and TRBJ2-6; no clear D. The length of the CDR3 is 17 residues. Germline V gives CDR1 MDHEN, CDR2 SYDVKM. V shed 5 bases and J shed 2 bases, with 16 bases lying between them. CDR3 region: CASSPMTRVTGANVLTF. The CDR3, as DNA: TGTGCCAGCAGTCCCATGACACGGGTAACTGGGGCCAACGTCCTGACTTTC. The full variable domain, in which reference TRBV28 and TRBJ2-6 provide the parts outside the CDR3, is DVKVTQSSRYLVKRTGEKVFLECVQDMDHENMFWYRQDPGLGLRLIYFSYDVKMKEKGDIPEGYSVSREKKERFSLILESASTNQTSMYLCASSPMTRVTGANVLTFGAGSRLTVL.

The chain uses TRBV15 and TRBJ2-5; 10 nucleotides agree with TRBD1. V shed 3 bases, J shed 0 bases, and the junction held 1 base outside the gene matches. Germline V CDR1 and CDR2: LNHNV, YYDKDF (reference sequence). The CDR3 extends over 15 amino acids. CDR3 nucleotides: TGTGCCACCAGCAGGGGACAGGGGAACCAAGAGACCCAGTACTTC. The encoded protein is CATSRGQGNQETQYF.

V is TRBV6-5 and J is TRBJ1-2; D possibly corresponds to TRBD1 (6 bases). CDR1 is MNHEY and CDR2 is SVGAGI in the germline V gene. The CDR3 sequence is 13 residues long. V was pared by 5 bases and J by 8 bases, with 15 bases between. The CDR3 sequence is CASSKLGGAGYTF. The CDR3 DNA sequence: TGTGCCAGCAGTAAGCTCGGGGGGGCCGGCTACACCTTC.

This clone turned up a few times. The chain joins TRBV28 to TRBJ2-7, with 10 bases lining up with TRBD1. V gave up 8 bases and J gave up 5 bases; unmatched junction bases: 3. The CDR3 length is 12 residues. Germline CDR1 is MDHEN and CDR2 is SYDVKM. This CDR3 is CASGTGVHEQYV. CDR3 sequence (DNA): TGTGCCAGCGGGACAGGGGTCCACGAGCAGTACGTC.